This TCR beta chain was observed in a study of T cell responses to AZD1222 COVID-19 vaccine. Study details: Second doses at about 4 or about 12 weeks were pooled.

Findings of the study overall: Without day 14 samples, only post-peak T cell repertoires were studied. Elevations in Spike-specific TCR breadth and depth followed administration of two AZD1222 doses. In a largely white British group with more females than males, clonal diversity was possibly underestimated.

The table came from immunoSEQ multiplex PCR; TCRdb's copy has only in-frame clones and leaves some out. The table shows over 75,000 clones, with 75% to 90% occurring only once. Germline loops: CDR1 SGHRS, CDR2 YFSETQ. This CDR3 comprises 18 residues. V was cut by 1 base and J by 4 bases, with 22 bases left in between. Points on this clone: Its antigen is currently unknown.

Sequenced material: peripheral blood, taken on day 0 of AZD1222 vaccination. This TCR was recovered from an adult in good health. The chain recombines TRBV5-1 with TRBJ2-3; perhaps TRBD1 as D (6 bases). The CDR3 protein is CASSLYPGTGGSADTQYF. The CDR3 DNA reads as TGCGCCAGCAGCTTGTACCCTGGAACTGGGGGCAGCGCAGATACGCAGTATTTT. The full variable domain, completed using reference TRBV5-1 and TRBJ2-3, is KAGVTQTPRYLIKTRGQQVTLSCSPISGHRSVSWYQQTPGQGLQFLFEYFSETQRNKGNFPGRFSGRQFSNSRSEMNVSTLELGDSALYLCASSLYPGTGGSADTQYFGPGTRLTVL.